This TCR beta chain is from a study of radiation and T cells in renal cell carcinoma. Study-wide points: From baseline, blood top tumor clonotypes peaked at 2 weeks post-radiation.

Stated time point: blood 4 weeks post-SBRT, at nephrectomy. Noted treatment: 15 Gy SBRT to primary tumor, nephrectomy 4 weeks later. After SBRT, blood was collected at 2 and 4 weeks, plus baseline. The patient's renal cell carcinoma had clear cell pathology. CDR3 length equals 14 residues. Germline V gene data show CDR1 as KGHSH and CDR2 as LQKENI. Losses at the gene ends were 3 bases for V and 1 base for J; bases not matched to a gene: 2. The repertoire was sequenced with immunoSEQ multiplex PCR; TCRdb's copy has only in-frame clones and lacks some. The data contain around 140,000 clones, 80% to 90% of them singletons. Concerning this clone itself: What it recognizes is unknown. Different DNA sequences within this sample yield the same CDR3.

The material was blood, obtained from a patient whose treatment included radiotherapy and nephrectomy. The chain links TRBV18 to TRBJ1-1, with 7 bases fitting TRBD1. The clonotype was recovered from a woman aged 45-65 years with renal cell carcinoma. The CDR3 sequence: CASSPGQTNTEAFF. CDR3 DNA sequence: TGTGCCAGCTCACCGGGACAGACGAACACTGAAGCTTTCTTT. The full variable domain, in which reference TRBV18 and TRBJ1-1 provide the parts outside the CDR3, is NAGVMQNPRHLVRRRGQEARLRCSPMKGHSHVYWYRQLPEEGLKFMVYLQKENIIDESGMPKERFSAEFPKEGPSILRIQQVVRGDSAAYFCASSPGQTNTEAFFGQGTRLTVV.